Following are 6 T cell receptor beta chains from one sample sequenced in a study of cytomegalovirus exposure and HLA in healthy donors. Primers: 60 Vbeta forward and 13 Jbeta reverse. The protocol was immunoSEQ multiplex PCR, while the TCRdb copy is restricted to in-frame clones and leaves out a portion. In the table there are 78,000 or so clones, around 84% of which are singletons. The source material was PBMCs. The receptors here all came from a woman in her 50s in good health and CMV-seronegative.

Written as DNA, the CDR3 is TGCGCCAGCAGGGAGCGGATTGGCAATGAGCAGTTCTTC. Protein: CASRERIGNEQFF. The V call is TRBV5-1, the J call TRBJ2-1, with D perhaps matching TRBD2 (5 bases). CDR3 length: 13 residues. The V gene lost 5 bases and the J gene lost 6 bases, with 12 bases spanning the gap. Germline-derived CDR1 and CDR2 are SGHRS and YFSETQ.

The chain links TRBV4-1 to TRBJ2-6, with 12 positions matching TRBD2. The germline V gene encodes CDR1 MGHRA and CDR2 YSYEKL. The trim removed 2 bases at V and 4 bases at J, leaving 6 bases unmatched. CDR3 length equals 18 residues. The CDR3 sequence: CASSQFGLAGSGANVLTF. The DNA of the CDR3 is TGCGCCAGCAGCCAATTCGGACTAGCGGGGTCCGGGGCCAACGTCCTGACTTTC.

This chain joins TRBV5-3 and TRBJ1-4; 8 bases map to TRBD1. TRBV5-3 qualifies as an ORF whose function is uncertain. Losses at the gene ends were 5 bases for V and 4 bases for J; bases not matched to a gene: 7. The CDR3 covers 15 residues. The CDR3 reads CARRPRTGINEKLFF. The CDR3 DNA sequence: TGTGCCAGAAGACCTCGGACAGGGATTAATGAAAAACTGTTTTTT.

The chain employs TRBV27 and TRBJ1-1, with D unclear. The CDR3 runs 15 residues. The germline V and J ends were trimmed by 3 bases and 5 bases, with 16 bases remaining between them. Germline CDR1 MNHEY, CDR2 SMNVEV (reference sequence). CDR3 region: CASSLTAGGGTEAFF. The CDR3 region has the DNA TGTGCCAGCAGTTTGACTGCGGGTGGAGGAACTGAAGCTTTCTTT.

This chain joins TRBV5-6 and TRBJ1-5, with D possibly matching TRBD1 (6 bases). The CDR3 runs to 16 residues. Germline CDR1 reads SGHDT; CDR2 reads YYEEEE. V was clipped by 5 bases and J by 3 bases, with 18 bases between them. CDR3 nucleotide sequence: TGTGCCAGCAGACTCTGGGGCGGGGGCGACAATCAGCCCCAGCATTTT. It is translated as CASRLWGGGDNQPQHF.

A note on this clone: Other nucleotide sequences from this sample produce the same CDR3. The chain recombines TRBV29-1 with TRBJ1-1, with D possibly TRBD1 on 6 matching bases. Germline V gene data show CDR1 as SQVTM and CDR2 as ANQGSEA. Trimming left V 6 bases short and J 8 bases short, with 19 bases between. CDR3 length equals 13 residues. In nucleotides, the CDR3 is TGCAGCGTCGCCACAGGGATTGGGACCGAAGCTTTCTTT. Amino acids: CSVATGIGTEAFF.